This T cell receptor (beta chain) was sequenced in a study of identifying expanded T cells in peripheral blood. During the collection period, no donor immune events like infections were recorded. Assay used: immunoSEQ multiplex PCR; TCRdb lists only in-frame clones, some missing. The table includes approximately 100,000 clones, around 89% detected once. Notes on this clone: Its antigen is not identified.

CDR1 is LGHNA, CDR2 YNFKEQ, per germline. This CDR3 has 17 residues. V was pared by 0 bases and J by 3 bases, with 7 bases of the junction left unmatched. Study-level findings and limits: Clone count variance between approximately two-week samples rose with total template count. Differentially abundant clones: about 1.1 between replicates, 16.4 at roughly 2 weeks, around 20 at four.

The chain employs TRBV4-2 and TRBJ1-4; 7 bases map to TRBD1. Sequenced input: blood. The sequence came from a person aged 18 to 69 in good health. The DNA for the CDR3 is TGTGCCAGCAGCCAAGATCTCGGAGGACAGGCTAATGAAAAACTGTTTTTT. Amino acid sequence: CASSQDLGGQANEKLFF.